This paragraph reports one T cell receptor (beta chain). Its antigen is not yet known. Per-nucleotide qualities are absent, and no much larger clonotype sits a single base away. CDR3 length: 14 amino acids, cysteine to phenylalanine. Only the CDR3 DNA stays, 42 bases, in frame from base 1. CDR1 and CDR2 are read off the germline V gene as SGDLS and YYNGEE. For this chain, trimming is 0 bases at the V end and 5 bases at the J end, and the number of junction bases without a gene match is 4. The sample originates from a study of cytomegalovirus exposure and HLA in healthy donors (dated by TCRdb to 2015 to 2018). Concerning the study at large: In an earlier analysis of approximately 500 of the donors, under 300 Gb of sequence data and some 100 million unique TCR beta sequences from approximately 180 million T cells were reported. The study combined high-throughput TCR immunosequencing, statistical association of individual TCRs with disease status, and machine learning to predict cytomegalovirus infection status. Rather than drawing on any new phenotypic data, the later analysis identified candidate immune exposures from TCR beta sequences and the way those sequences occurred across donors. In a later genetic analysis, genome-wide SNP genotypes for about three fifths of the roughly 670 donors were used, and that subset was treated as a discovery cohort. Among some 400 genotyped donors of the cohort, an average of approximately 240,000 unique TCR beta nucleotide sequences was sequenced per donor, of which about 19% were non-productive. To decide whether each TCR beta V gene segment behaved as functional or pseudogenic, an earlier analysis of some 600 of the donors relied on high-throughput TCR beta sequencing. Every discovery cohort repertoire had been produced on one sequencing platform. HLA typing included class I and class II loci at four-digit resolution. About 300 gigabases of sequencing data and about 92 million unique TCR sequences made up an early release that covered several hundred HLA-typed donors. A later analysis re-examined previously published TCR beta repertoires from 600 to 700 donors and added high-resolution HLA genotyping to investigate patterns of TCR occurrence. Typing coverage varied by locus: about 620-630 donors for A, B, C, DRB1 and DQB1; under 550 for DQA1; about 570 for DPA1; about 450 for DPB1. Alongside the repertoire data, information on donor age, sex, ethnicity and CMV serostatus was compiled. Among the roughly 380 genotyped donors, approximately 81% belonged to the genetic ancestry cluster associated with self-reported Caucasian donors. Besides the first cohort of about 730 subjects, a separate validation cohort made up of 120 or so different subjects was used. Using immunosequencing, the study profiled T cell repertoires from about 650 subjects and related those repertoires to cytomegalovirus serostatus. Several DR-DQ haplotypes were handled as single units for association and clustering because linkage in the cohort was strong. The aim of the study was to test whether cataloging public T cell receptors could identify signatures of past pathogen exposure. The investigation overall reported the following: In the study, 150 to 200 TCR beta chains were listed as associated with cytomegalovirus. Linkage disequilibrium might explain the correlated functional status among segregating V segments, but an unknown experimental factor could not be ruled out. A further reported finding was that TCR beta sequences accurately predicted the HLA-A and HLA-B alleles for most subjects in the first cohort. In both the original and validation cohorts, the classifier was reported to diagnose cytomegalovirus status with high specificity and sensitivity. Presence/absence analyses assumed roughly uniform sequencing depth across donors, an assumption that may not hold. According to a later genetic analysis, donors in an Asian-associated ancestry cluster had fewer N-insertions in productive TCRs than the roughly 700-donor mean. Compared with equally common non-associated chains, HLA-associated TCR beta chains in a later analysis were more clonally expanded and had lower generation probabilities. Because some donors lacked HLA typing at each locus, the association tests relied only on the typed subset. According to a later analysis, parvovirus B19, influenza, CMV and Epstein-Barr virus appeared linked to several top co-occurrence clusters. Specific HLA alleles were associated with roughly 16,000 TCR beta sequences at a false discovery rate of 0.05 in a later analysis. Some IMGT-functional V segments, including TRBV6-2 and TRBV6-3, could not be told apart with the 87-base-pair reads, so those segments were excluded. In a later analysis, most CMV-associated TCR beta chains were found to appear HLA-restricted, with HLA associations seemingly driven largely by CMV exposure. When HLA alleles, especially DR and DQ, strongly co-occurred, attributing TCR associations to individual alleles was difficult. In a later analysis, TCR association rates were found to vary across HLA loci, with the most associated TCRs seen for DRB1 alleles and the fewest for HLA-C alleles. Because counts were too low, roughly 18 rarely observed V segments, including chromosome 9 orphons, were left out of the earlier analysis of a few hundred of the donors. V-gene and J-gene trimming of TCR beta chains was associated with a missense DCLRE1C variant in a later genetic analysis, and the association was replicated in an independent cohort. For the cohort, immune exposure information was limited to CMV serostatus. Broadly in line with IMGT annotations, most TCR beta V segments showed up in productive rearrangements about 87% or about 30% of the time in an earlier analysis of several hundred of the donors. The sequencing pipeline was judged likely to have produced a cluster of highly shared sequence variants as a technical artifact. In this cohort, only TCR beta chains were sequenced, and detectable features were limited by the absence of alpha or paired-chain data. In vitro tests confirmed that a few of the cytomegalovirus-associated TCR beta chains recognize cytomegalovirus antigens. The authors suggested that the approach could potentially be extended to other disease states and immunological phenotypes. Across donors, most TCR sequences were observed very rarely, whereas some public TCRs were present in many individuals.

The method behind the library was the immunoSEQ multiplex PCR assay. The multiplex PCR relied on a mix of 60 forward primers for TCR Vbeta segments and 13 reverse primers for TCR Jbeta segments. Amplification of the CDR3 region of rearranged TCR beta genes was performed with a multiplex PCR assay on genomic DNA. Amplified TCR beta libraries were sequenced as 87-base-pair reads on the Illumina HiSeq System. Concerning the study's data processing: In a later analysis, tens of millions of unique TCR beta chains were counted across the approximately 640 repertoires, and roughly 10 million of these chains were shared by at least two donors. To remove PCR and sequencing errors, raw reads were error-corrected and collapsed into unique sequences using a nearest-neighbor algorithm that merged closely related sequences. V, D and J gene segments were assigned by aligning CDR3 sequences to IMGT reference sequences. For a sequence to be retained, a match of at least six nucleotides was required to both a V gene segment and a J gene segment. Rearrangements were called productive when the CDR3 lacked stop codons and stayed in frame with V and J; all others were non-productive. Following IMGT convention, CDR3 was defined as the stretch from the second conserved V-encoded cysteine to the conserved J-encoded phenylalanine. Sequences without an unambiguous match to a single V gene segment were excluded from the earlier analysis of almost 600 of the donors. In an earlier analysis of approximately 590 of the donors, V segments were called functional above 56.7% productive rearrangements and were called segregating when the between-donor standard deviation exceeded 5%. To diagnose cytomegalovirus status from the catalog of TCR beta chain sequences, a statistical classification framework was built. In a later analysis, TCR nucleotide sequences were compared against IMGT/GENE-DB human TR gene sequences so that V and J genes could be assigned. In a later analysis, CDR3 sequences and most-parsimonious VDJ recombination scenarios were assigned using the TCRdist pipeline. In a later analysis, each TCR beta chain was defined by its CDR3 amino acid sequence together with its V-gene family, and reads lacking a unique V-gene family were excluded. As a way to deal with suspected cross-contamination and a sequencing artifact, a later analysis dropped hundreds of nucleotide sequences that were highly shared and had low generation probability. In a later analysis, a clonal expansion index was calculated for each public chain from normalized within-repertoire ranks of inferred template counts. In a later analysis, generation probabilities were computed using a VDJ recombination model fitted to out-of-frame rearrangements, and the results were checked against IGoR. In a later analysis, hypergeometric tests were used to score TCR-TCR, TCR-HLA and TCR-CMV co-occurrence, with a repertoire-size bias correction applied to TCR pairs. A later analysis estimated false discovery rates by permuting HLA or CMV assignments 20 times. In a later analysis, co-occurring TCRs were grouped with DBSCAN, and TCRdist sequence similarity was added when clustering was performed within HLA-allele-positive subsets. Co-occurrence clustering excluded repertoires with fewer than 30,000 or more than 120,000 public chains, plus five with anomalous nucleotide sharing. The clones in this table, taken by TCRdb from immuneACCESS, are in-frame only. Not every clone is retained; where verified, under half of the shortfall comes from an unresolved V gene, and the cause of the rest is unknown. V, J and clone size reflect that table, while D and trimming were determined from the DNA. Within this sample are roughly 100,000 clones, with 78% of them counted one time only. Under 1.5% of the sample goes to the ten largest clones.

The cohort comprised some 680 healthy bone marrow donors. Cohort members were all nominally healthy when sampled, although unrecorded immune exposures were likely present. The donor was CMV seronegative and belonged to the group of 350 or so seronegative cohort members. Every donor gave a peripheral blood sample, and the peripheral blood mononuclear cells from that sample were used for TCR beta sequencing. The Qiagen DNeasy Blood Extraction Kit was used to extract genomic DNA from the blood cell samples. Sequencing was performed on PBMCs. This TCR was sampled from a young man in good health and CMV-seronegative. Here the chain combines TRBV9 and TRBJ1-1; 7 of the junction bases match TRBD1. This receptor carries the CDR3 CASSVEGGRTEAFF. In nucleotides, the sequence is TGTGCCAGCAGCGTAGAAGGGGGCCGGACTGAAGCTTTCTTT.